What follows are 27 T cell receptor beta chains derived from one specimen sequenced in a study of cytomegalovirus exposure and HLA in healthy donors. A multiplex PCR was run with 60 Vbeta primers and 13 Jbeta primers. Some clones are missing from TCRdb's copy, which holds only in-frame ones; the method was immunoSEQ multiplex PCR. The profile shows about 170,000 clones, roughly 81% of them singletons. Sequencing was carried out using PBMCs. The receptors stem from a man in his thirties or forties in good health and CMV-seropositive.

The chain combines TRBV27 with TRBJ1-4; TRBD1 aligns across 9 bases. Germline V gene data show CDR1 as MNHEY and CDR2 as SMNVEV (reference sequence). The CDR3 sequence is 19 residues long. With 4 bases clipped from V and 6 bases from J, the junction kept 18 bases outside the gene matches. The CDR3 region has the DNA TGTGCCAGCAGTTCAAGACAATACAATCCGGGACAGGGATATGAAAAACTGTTTTTT. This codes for CASSSRQYNPGQGYEKLFF.

The CDR3: CASSQDPGVPTGLLLDEQFF. CDR3 sequence (DNA): TGCGCCAGCAGCCAAGATCCAGGGGTTCCCACGGGATTGTTATTGGATGAGCAGTTCTTC. V is TRBV4-3 and J is TRBJ2-1; TRBD1 might be the D (6 bases). The CDR3 is 20 amino acids. CDR1 is LGHNA, CDR2 YSLEER, per germline. Trimming cost V 0 bases and J 8 bases, with 29 bases left between them.

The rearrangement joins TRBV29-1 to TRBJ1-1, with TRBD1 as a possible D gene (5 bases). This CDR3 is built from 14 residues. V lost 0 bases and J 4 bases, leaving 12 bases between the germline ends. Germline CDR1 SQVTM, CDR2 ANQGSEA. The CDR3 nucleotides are TGCAGCGTTGAAGATTCAGGGTTGGCCACTGAAGCTTTCTTT. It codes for CSVEDSGLATEAFF.

Here the CDR3 DNA reads TGTGCCAGCAGCCCTACAAGGACTAGCGGCGTCACAGATACGCAGTATTTT. Translating it yields CASSPTRTSGVTDTQYF. The V and J genes are TRBV7-3 and TRBJ2-3; 10 nucleotides agree with TRBD2. After removal of 5 bases from V and 2 bases from J, the junction contained 10 bases not matched to a gene. Germline values: CDR1 SGHTA, CDR2 FQGTGA. The CDR3 sequence is 17 residues long.

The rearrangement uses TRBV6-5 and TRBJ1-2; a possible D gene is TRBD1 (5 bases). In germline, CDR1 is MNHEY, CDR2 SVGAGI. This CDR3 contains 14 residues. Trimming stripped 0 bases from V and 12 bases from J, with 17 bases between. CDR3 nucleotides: TGTGCCAGCAGTTACTCCCGGAATCGGGCAGGGCACACCTTC. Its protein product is CASSYSRNRAGHTF.

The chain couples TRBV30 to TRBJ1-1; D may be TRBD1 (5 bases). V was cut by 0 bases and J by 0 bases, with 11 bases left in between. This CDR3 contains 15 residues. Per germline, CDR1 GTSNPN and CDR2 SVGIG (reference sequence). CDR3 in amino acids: CAWSVWGEVNTEAFF. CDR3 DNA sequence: TGTGCCTGGAGTGTATGGGGGGAGGTGAACACTGAAGCTTTCTTT.

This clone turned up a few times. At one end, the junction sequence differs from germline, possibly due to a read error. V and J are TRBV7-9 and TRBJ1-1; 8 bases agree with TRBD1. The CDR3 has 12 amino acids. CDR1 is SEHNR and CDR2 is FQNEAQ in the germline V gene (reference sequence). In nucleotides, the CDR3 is TGTTCCAGCAGCTCGCAGGGGGCGGTGGCTTTCTTT. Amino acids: CSSSSQGAVAFF.

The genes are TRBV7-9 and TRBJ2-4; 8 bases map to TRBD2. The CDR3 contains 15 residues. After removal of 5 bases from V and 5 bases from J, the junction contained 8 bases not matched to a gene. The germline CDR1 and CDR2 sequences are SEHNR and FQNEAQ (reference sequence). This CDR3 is CASSGRGGVENIQYF. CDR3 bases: TGTGCCAGCAGCGGCCGGGGGGGGGTCGAAAACATTCAGTACTTC. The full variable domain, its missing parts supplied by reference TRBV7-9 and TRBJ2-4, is DTGVSQNPRHKITKRGQNVTFRCDPISEHNRLYWYRQTLGQGPEFLTYFQNEAQLEKSRLLSDRFSAERPKGSFSTLEIQRTEQGDSAMYLCASSGRGGVENIQYFGAGTRLSVL.

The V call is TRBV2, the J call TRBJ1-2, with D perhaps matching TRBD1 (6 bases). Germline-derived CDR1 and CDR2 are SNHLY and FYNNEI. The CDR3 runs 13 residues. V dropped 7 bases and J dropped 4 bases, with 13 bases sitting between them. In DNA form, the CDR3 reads TGTGCCAGCACAATGACAGGCCTCTATGGCTACACCTTC. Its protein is CASTMTGLYGYTF. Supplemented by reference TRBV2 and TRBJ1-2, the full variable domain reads EPEVTQTPSHQVTQMGQEVILRCVPISNHLYFYWYRQILGQKVEFLVSFYNNEISEKSEIFDDQFSVERPDGSNFTLKIRSTKLEDSAMYFCASTMTGLYGYTFGSGTRLTVV.

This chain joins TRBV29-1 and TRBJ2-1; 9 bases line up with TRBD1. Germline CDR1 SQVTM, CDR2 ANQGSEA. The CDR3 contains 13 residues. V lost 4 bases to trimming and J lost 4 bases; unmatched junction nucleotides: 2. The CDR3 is CSVAGQGYNEQFF. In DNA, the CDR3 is TGCAGCGTTGCGGGACAGGGTTACAATGAGCAGTTCTTC.

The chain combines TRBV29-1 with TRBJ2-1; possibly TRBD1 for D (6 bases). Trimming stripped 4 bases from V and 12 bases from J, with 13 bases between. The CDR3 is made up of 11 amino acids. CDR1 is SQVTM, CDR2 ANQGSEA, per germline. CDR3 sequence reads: CSVGIGGGQFF. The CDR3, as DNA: TGCAGCGTTGGAATAGGGGGTGGGCAGTTCTTC.

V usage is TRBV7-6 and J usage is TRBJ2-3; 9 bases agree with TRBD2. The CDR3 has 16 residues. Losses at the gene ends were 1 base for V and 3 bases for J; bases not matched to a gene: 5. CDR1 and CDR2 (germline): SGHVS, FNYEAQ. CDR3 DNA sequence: TGTGCCAGCAGCTTAGTGGCTAGCGGGATTACAGATACGCAGTATTTT. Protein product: CASSLVASGITDTQYF.

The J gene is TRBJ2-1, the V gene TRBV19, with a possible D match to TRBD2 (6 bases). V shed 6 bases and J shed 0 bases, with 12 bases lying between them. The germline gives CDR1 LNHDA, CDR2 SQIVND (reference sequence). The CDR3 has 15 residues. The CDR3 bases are TGTGCCAGTAGCCCGGGGGTCCCCTCCTACAATGAGCAGTTCTTC. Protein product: CASSPGVPSYNEQFF.

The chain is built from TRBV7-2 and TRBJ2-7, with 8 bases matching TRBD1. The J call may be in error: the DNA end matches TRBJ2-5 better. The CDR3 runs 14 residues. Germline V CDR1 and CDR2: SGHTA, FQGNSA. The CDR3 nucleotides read TGTGCCAGCAGCCCCGGACAGGGCCCAGAGACCCAGTACTTC. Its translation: CASSPGQGPETQYF.

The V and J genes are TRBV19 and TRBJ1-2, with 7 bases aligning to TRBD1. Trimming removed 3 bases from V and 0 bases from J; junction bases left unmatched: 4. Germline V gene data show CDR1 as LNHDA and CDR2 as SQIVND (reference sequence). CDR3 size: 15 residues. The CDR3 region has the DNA TGTGCCAGTAGTATGACAGGGCCCACTAACTATGGCTACACCTTC. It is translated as CASSMTGPTNYGYTF.

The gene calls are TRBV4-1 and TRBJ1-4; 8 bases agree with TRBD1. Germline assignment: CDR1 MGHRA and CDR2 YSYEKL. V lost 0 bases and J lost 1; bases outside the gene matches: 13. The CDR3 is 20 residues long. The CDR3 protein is CASSQERPGGASVTNEKLFF. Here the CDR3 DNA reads TGCGCCAGCAGCCAAGAGAGGCCAGGGGGCGCATCCGTAACTAATGAAAAACTGTTTTTT.

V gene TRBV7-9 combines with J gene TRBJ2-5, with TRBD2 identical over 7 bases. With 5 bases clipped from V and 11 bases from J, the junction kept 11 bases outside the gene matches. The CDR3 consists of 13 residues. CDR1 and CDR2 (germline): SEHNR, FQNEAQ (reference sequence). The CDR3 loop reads CASSPGLVLDQYF. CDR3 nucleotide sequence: TGTGCCAGCAGCCCAGGACTAGTGCTGGATCAGTACTTC. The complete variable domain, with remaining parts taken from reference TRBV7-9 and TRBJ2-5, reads DTGVSQNPRHKITKRGQNVTFRCDPISEHNRLYWYRQTLGQGPEFLTYFQNEAQLEKSRLLSDRFSAERPKGSFSTLEIQRTEQGDSAMYLCASSPGLVLDQYFGPGTRLLVL.

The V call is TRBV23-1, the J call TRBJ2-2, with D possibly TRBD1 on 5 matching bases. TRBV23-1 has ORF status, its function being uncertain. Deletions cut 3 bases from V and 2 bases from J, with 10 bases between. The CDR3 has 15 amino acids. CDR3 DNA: TGCGCCAGCAGTCAGGGGCTCCCTAACACCGGGGAGCTGTTTTTT. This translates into CASSQGLPNTGELFF.

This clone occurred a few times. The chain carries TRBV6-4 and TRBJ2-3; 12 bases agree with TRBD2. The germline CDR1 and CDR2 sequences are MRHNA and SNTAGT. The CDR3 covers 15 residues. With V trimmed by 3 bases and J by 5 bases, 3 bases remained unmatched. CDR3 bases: TGTGCCAGCAGTGAGACTAGCGGGAGCCTAGATACGCAGTATTTT. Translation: CASSETSGSLDTQYF.

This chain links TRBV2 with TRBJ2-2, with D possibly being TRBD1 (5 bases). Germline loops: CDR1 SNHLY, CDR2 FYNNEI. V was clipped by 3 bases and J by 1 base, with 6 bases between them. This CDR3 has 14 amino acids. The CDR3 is CASSETENTGELFF. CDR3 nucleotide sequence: TGTGCCAGCAGTGAGACAGAGAACACCGGGGAGCTGTTTTTT. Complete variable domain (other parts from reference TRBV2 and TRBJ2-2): EPEVTQTPSHQVTQMGQEVILRCVPISNHLYFYWYRQILGQKVEFLVSFYNNEISEKSEIFDDQFSVERPDGSNFTLKIRSTKLEDSAMYFCASSETENTGELFFGEGSRLTVL.

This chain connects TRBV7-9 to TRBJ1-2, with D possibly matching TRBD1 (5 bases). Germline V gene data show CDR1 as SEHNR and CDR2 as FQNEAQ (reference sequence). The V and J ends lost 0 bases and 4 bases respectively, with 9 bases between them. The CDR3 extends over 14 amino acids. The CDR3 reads CASSLAGAFYGYTF. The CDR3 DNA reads TGTGCCAGCAGCTTAGCAGGGGCCTTCTATGGCTACACCTTC. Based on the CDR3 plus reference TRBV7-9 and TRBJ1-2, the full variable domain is DTGVSQNPRHKITKRGQNVTFRCDPISEHNRLYWYRQTLGQGPEFLTYFQNEAQLEKSRLLSDRFSAERPKGSFSTLEIQRTEQGDSAMYLCASSLAGAFYGYTFGSGTRLTVV.

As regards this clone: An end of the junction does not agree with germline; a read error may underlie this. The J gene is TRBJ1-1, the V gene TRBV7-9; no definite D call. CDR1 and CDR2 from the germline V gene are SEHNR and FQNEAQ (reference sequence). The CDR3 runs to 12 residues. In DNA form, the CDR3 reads TGTTCCAGCAGCTTCGGGGACACTGAAGCTTTCTTT. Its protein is CSSSFGDTEAFF.

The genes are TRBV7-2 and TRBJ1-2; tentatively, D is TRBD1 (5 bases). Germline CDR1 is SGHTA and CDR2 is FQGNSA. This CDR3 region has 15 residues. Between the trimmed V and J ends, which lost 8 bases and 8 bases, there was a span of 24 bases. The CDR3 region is CASLSRTRAGKGYTF. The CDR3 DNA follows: TGTGCCAGCCTATCGAGAACACGGGCAGGGAAGGGCTACACCTTC. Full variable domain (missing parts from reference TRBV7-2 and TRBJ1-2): GAGVSQSPSNKVTEKGKDVELRCDPISGHTALYWYRQSLGQGLEFLIYFQGNSAPDKSGLPSDRFSAERTGGSVSTLTIQRTQQEDSAVYLCASLSRTRAGKGYTFGSGTRLTVV.

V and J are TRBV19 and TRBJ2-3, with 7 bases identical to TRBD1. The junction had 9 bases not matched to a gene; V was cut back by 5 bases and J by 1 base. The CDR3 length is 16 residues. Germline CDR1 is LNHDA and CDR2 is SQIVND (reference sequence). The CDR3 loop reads CASSGWTGPGTDTQYF. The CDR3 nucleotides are TGTGCCAGTAGTGGATGGACAGGTCCTGGCACAGATACGCAGTATTTT. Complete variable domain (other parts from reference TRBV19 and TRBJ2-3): DGGITQSPKYLFRKEGQNVTLSCEQNLNHDAMYWYRQDPGQGLRLIYYSQIVNDFQKGDIAEGYSVSREKKESFPLTVTSAQKNPTAFYLCASSGWTGPGTDTQYFGPGTRLTVL.

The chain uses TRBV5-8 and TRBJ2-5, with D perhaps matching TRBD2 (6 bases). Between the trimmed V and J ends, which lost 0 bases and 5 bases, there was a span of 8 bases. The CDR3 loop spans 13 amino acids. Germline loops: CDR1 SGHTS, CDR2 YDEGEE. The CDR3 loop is CASSLDLAETQYF. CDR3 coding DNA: TGTGCCAGCAGCTTGGACCTAGCGGAGACCCAGTACTTC.

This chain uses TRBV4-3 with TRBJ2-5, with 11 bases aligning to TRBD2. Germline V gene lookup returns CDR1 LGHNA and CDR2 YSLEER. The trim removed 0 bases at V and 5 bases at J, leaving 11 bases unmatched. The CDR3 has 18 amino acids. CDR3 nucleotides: TGCGCCAGCAGCCAAGAGGCTAGCGGGAGGCGGGCGTCGGAGACCCAGTACTTC. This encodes CASSQEASGRRASETQYF.

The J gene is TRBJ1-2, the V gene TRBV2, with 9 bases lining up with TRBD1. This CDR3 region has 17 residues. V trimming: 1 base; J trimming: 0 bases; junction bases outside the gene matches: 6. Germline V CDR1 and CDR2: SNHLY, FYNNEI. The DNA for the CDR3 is TGTGCCAGCAGTGAAGACAGGGGGCCTAGAGCTAACTATGGCTACACCTTC. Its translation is CASSEDRGPRANYGYTF.